This entry describes one T cell receptor beta chain. Its target is unknown. This specimen comes from a study of blood T cells in healthy people across ages. As for the study in general: About one barcoded TCR beta cDNA was captured per two T cells. The study's findings and limits: It was found that TCR beta diversity correlated strongly with the percentage of naive T cells. Among long-lived donors, naive CD4+ cells were more numerous and diversity higher than in aged donors.

Together with a sample-barcoded 5' primer, a J-beta primer mix was included in a second PCR lasting about 7 to 11 cycles. Each CDR3 protein gets one entry after TCRdb re-called the 5' RACE reads with MiXCR. The sample includes about 1.1 million distinct CDR3 sequences, approximately 38% of them seen just once. With 7 bases removed from V and 5 bases from J, the gap between germline ends came to 20 bases. The CDR3 extends over 16 amino acids. Germline CDR1 MNHEY, CDR2 SVGEGT. The sample comprised blood. The clonotype comes from a man between 18 and 29 years old in good health. The chain is built from TRBV6-2 or TRBV6-3 and TRBJ2-2; D possibly uses TRBD1 or TRBD2 (5 bases each). For the CDR3, the DNA is TGTGCCAGCAACTTCCAAAGGCTAGCAGGGACCGGGGAGCTGTTTTTT. It yields the protein CASNFQRLAGTGELFF.